The entry below describes one T cell receptor (beta chain). This specimen belongs to a study of blood T cell repertoires in COVID-19. The table came from immunoSEQ multiplex PCR; TCRdb's copy has only in-frame clones and leaves some out. The sample shows approximately 100,000 clones, more than 60% of them seen only once. The CDR3 is 16 residues long. Germline CDR1 is MNHEY and CDR2 is SMNVEV (reference sequence). With V trimmed by 3 bases and J by 5 bases, 8 bases remained unmatched. The sample comprised peripheral blood. The gene calls are TRBV27 and TRBJ1-5; TRBD1 agrees at 9 bases. This TCR was recovered from a man aged 70 or older with active or convalescent COVID-19. In nucleotides, the CDR3 is TGTGCCAGCAGTTTGGCCCCCGGGACAGGGTATCAGCCCCAGCATTTT. Residues: CASSLAPGTGYQPQHF.